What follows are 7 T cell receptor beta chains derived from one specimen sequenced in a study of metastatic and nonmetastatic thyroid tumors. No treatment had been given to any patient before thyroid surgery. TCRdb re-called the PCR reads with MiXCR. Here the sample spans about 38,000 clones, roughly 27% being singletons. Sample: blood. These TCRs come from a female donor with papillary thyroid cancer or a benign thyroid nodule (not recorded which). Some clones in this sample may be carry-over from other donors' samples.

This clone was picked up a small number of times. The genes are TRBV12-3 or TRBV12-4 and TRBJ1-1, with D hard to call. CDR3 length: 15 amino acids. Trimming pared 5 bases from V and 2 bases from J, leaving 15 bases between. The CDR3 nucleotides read TGTGCCAGCAGTACCACATCATTGGGAAACACTGAAGCTTTCTTT. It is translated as CASSTTSLGNTEAFF.

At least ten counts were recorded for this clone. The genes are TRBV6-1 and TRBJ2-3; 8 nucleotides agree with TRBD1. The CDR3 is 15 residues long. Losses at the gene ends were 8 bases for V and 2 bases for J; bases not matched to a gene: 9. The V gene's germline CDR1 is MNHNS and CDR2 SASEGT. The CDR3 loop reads CASYPSDRVTDTQYF. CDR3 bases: TGTGCCAGCTACCCTTCGGACAGGGTCACAGATACGCAGTATTTT.

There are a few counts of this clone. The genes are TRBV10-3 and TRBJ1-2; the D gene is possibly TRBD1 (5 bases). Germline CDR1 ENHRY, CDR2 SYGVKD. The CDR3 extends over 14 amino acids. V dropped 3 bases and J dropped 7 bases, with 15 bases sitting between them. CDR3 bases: TGTGCCATCAGTGACCACCAGAGACAGAGTGGCTACACCTTC. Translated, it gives CAISDHQRQSGYTF.

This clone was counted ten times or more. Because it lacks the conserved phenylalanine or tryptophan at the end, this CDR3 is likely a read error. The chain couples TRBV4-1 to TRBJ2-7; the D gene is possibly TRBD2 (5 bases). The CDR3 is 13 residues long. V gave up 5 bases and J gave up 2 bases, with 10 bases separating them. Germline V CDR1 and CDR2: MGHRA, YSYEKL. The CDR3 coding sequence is TGCGCCAGCAGCACTAGTGGGACCTACGAGCAGTACCTC. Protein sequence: CASSTSGTYEQYL.

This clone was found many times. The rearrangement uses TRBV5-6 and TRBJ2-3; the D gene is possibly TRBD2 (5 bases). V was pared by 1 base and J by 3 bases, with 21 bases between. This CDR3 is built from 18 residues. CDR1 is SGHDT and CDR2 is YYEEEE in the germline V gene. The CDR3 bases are TGTGCCAGCAGCTTGAATCGGGGTTGGGCTAGCAGAACAGATACGCAGTATTTT. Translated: CASSLNRGWASRTDTQYF. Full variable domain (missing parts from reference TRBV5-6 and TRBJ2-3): DAGVTQSPTHLIKTRGQQVTLRCSPKSGHDTVSWYQQALGQGPQFIFQYYEEEERQRGNFPDRFSGHQFPNYSSELNVNALLLGDSALYLCASSLNRGWASRTDTQYFGPGTRLTVL.

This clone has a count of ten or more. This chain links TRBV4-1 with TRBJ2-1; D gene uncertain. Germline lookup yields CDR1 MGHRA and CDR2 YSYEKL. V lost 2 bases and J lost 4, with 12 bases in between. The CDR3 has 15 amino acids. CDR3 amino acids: CASSQHPTRYNEQFF. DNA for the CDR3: TGCGCCAGCAGCCAACACCCAACACGGTACAATGAGCAGTTCTTC.

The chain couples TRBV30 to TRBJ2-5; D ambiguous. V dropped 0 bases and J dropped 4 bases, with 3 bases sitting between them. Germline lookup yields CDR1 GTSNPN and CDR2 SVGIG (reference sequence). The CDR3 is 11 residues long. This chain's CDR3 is CAWSVGETQYF. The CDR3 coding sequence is TGTGCCTGGAGTGTTGGAGAGACCCAGTACTTC.